This passage covers 27 T cell receptor beta chains from one sample sequenced in a study of blood T cell repertoires in COVID-19. Sequencing was performed with immunoSEQ multiplex PCR; in TCRdb, only in-frame clones are kept and a portion is missing. The sample consists of approximately 74,000 clones, 70% to 90% of them appearing once. The specimen sequenced was peripheral blood. The receptors come from a woman at least 80 years old with active or convalescent COVID-19.

The genes are TRBV5-1 and TRBJ2-2, with D perhaps matching TRBD1 (5 bases). The CDR3 sequence is 18 residues long. The V gene lost 0 bases and the J gene lost 2 bases, with 17 bases spanning the gap. Germline lookup yields CDR1 SGHRS and CDR2 YFSETQ. The chain's CDR3 is CASSLGWAWQGNTGELFF. CDR3 nucleotide sequence: TGCGCCAGCAGCTTGGGGTGGGCCTGGCAGGGAAACACCGGGGAGCTGTTTTTT.

The V gene is TRBV6-2 or TRBV6-3, the J gene TRBJ2-1, with TRBD2 matching 14 bases. The CDR3 runs 17 residues. Germline V gene sequence: CDR1 MNHEY, CDR2 SVGEGT. V was clipped by 0 bases and J by 7 bases; unmatched bases: 5. The CDR3 DNA is TGTGCCAGCAGTTACTCGGGGACTAGCGGGAGTCAGAATGAGCAGTTCTTC. Protein sequence: CASSYSGTSGSQNEQFF.

This clone was seen once. The chain uses TRBV12-5 and TRBJ2-1; 10 bases match TRBD1. The germline V gene encodes CDR1 LGHNT and CDR2 FRNRAP. This CDR3 has 16 amino acids. V shed 2 bases, J shed 6 bases, and the junction held 7 bases outside the gene matches. CDR3 amino acids: CASGLSRDRGLNEQFF. The CDR3 DNA sequence: TGTGCTAGTGGTTTGAGCCGGGACAGGGGCCTCAATGAGCAGTTCTTC.

The gene calls are TRBV24-1 and TRBJ1-5; D is undetermined. Germline-derived CDR1 and CDR2 are KGHDR and SFDVKD. The V end was cut by 5 bases, the J end by 3 bases, with 4 bases between. The CDR3 contains 12 residues. CDR3 DNA: TGTGCCACCAGTGTAGCCAATCAGCCCCAGCATTTT. Its protein product is CATSVANQPQHF.

V gene TRBV6-4 combines with J gene TRBJ2-1; 12 bases are shared with TRBD2. The CDR3 is made up of 14 amino acids. Germline CDR1 and CDR2: MRHNA and SNTAGT. The V segment lost 4 bases and the J segment 5 bases; nucleotides outside the gene matches: 0. CDR3 DNA: TGTGCCAGCAGTGGACTAGCGGGGGACAATGAGCAGTTCTTC. Its translation: CASSGLAGDNEQFF.

The chain's CDR3 is CASSLAPGIYEQYF. CDR3 DNA sequence: TGTGCCAGCAGCTTAGCCCCAGGGATCTACGAGCAGTACTTC. This chain uses TRBV7-8 with TRBJ2-7, with TRBD1 as a possible D gene (5 bases). Trimming took 0 bases from V and 3 from J, leaving 9 bases between them. Germline-derived CDR1 and CDR2 are SGHVS and FQNEAQ. The CDR3 length is 14 residues. The entire variable domain, with the rest obtained from reference TRBV7-8 and TRBJ2-7, is as follows: GAGVSQSPRYKVAKRGQDVALRCDPISGHVSLFWYQQALGQGPEFLTYFQNEAQLDKSGLPSDRFFAERPEGSVSTLKIQRTQQEDSAVYLCASSLAPGIYEQYFGPGTRLTVT.

The V call is TRBV27, the J call TRBJ1-1; D is possibly TRBD1 (6 bases). This CDR3 region has 16 residues. The germline V gene encodes CDR1 MNHEY and CDR2 SMNVEV (reference sequence). Trimming took 0 bases from V and 0 from J, leaving 11 bases between them. The CDR3 reads CASSLSDRRMNTEAFF. The CDR3 DNA follows: TGTGCCAGCAGTTTATCCGACAGGAGAATGAACACTGAAGCTTTCTTT.

The chain combines TRBV24-1 with TRBJ1-2, with D perhaps matching TRBD1 (5 bases). Germline assignment: CDR1 KGHDR and CDR2 SFDVKD. Between the trimmed V and J ends, which lost 5 bases and 4 bases, there was a span of 16 bases. The CDR3 has 15 amino acids. This chain's CDR3 is CATSGSREGFYGYTF. In nucleotides, the CDR3 is TGTGCCACCAGTGGTTCCAGGGAGGGCTTCTATGGCTACACCTTC.

This clone was counted a single time. This chain connects TRBV5-1 to TRBJ1-3; weak D call: TRBD1 (6 bases). The V gene's germline CDR1 is SGHRS and CDR2 YFSETQ. V shed 6 bases and J shed 4 bases, with 14 bases lying between them. This CDR3 is 14 amino acids long. The CDR3 nucleotides read TGCGCCAGCACCCCAACAGGGACCGGAAACACCATATATTTT. Its translation: CASTPTGTGNTIYF.

The chain employs TRBV30 and TRBJ1-1; TRBD1 aligns across 7 bases. Per germline, CDR1 GTSNPN and CDR2 SVGIG (reference sequence). The CDR3 runs to 13 residues. V shed 1 base and J 5 bases; nucleotides not matched to a gene: 4. The CDR3 sequence is CAWSGQGGTEAFF. The CDR3 coding sequence is TGTGCCTGGAGTGGACAGGGTGGAACTGAAGCTTTCTTT.

This sequence joins TRBV6-1 and TRBJ2-7, with 8 bases lining up with TRBD2. Trimming at V came to 3 bases and at J to 0 bases, leaving 4 bases not matched to a gene. The CDR3 is made up of 15 amino acids. The germline V gene has CDR1 MNHNS and CDR2 SASEGT. In nucleotides, the CDR3 is TGTGCCAGCAGTGACCAGCGGGGGATCTCCTACGAGCAGTACTTC. Residues: CASSDQRGISYEQYF.

This clone has a single count. The V and J genes are TRBV6-1 and TRBJ1-3; D gene ambiguous. The V gene lost 2 bases and the J gene lost 0 bases, with 14 bases spanning the gap. The CDR3 covers 17 residues. The germline CDR1 and CDR2 sequences are MNHNS and SASEGT. The CDR3 nucleotides read TGTGCCAGCAGTGAAAAAAGCGGGGTGAGCTCTGGAAACACCATATATTTT. Protein: CASSEKSGVSSGNTIYF.

The rearrangement joins TRBV7-2 to TRBJ2-3; 11 nucleotides agree with TRBD2. The CDR3 is 14 residues long. Germline V lookup: CDR1 SGHTA, CDR2 FQGNSA. The junction had 4 bases not matched to a gene; V was cut back by 5 bases and J by 6 bases. For the CDR3, the DNA is TGTGCCAGCAGCCCGGGACTAGCGGTCGATACGCAGTATTTT. Protein: CASSPGLAVDTQYF.

The V and J genes are TRBV28 and TRBJ1-4; D gene ambiguous. Germline CDR1 reads MDHEN; CDR2 reads SYDVKM. CDR3 size: 15 residues. V dropped 4 bases and J dropped 4 bases, with 13 bases sitting between them. As DNA, the CDR3 is TGTGCCAGCAGTTGGGTGGGTGACTATAATGAAAAACTGTTTTTT. Translated: CASSWVGDYNEKLFF.

The chain combines TRBV7-3 with TRBJ1-2; perhaps TRBD1 as D (5 bases). This CDR3 region has 15 residues. Germline V gene lookup returns CDR1 SGHTA and CDR2 FQGTGA. Trimming removed 5 bases at V and 7 bases at J, with 20 bases between. CDR3 protein: CASSQDRASGGGYTF. In DNA form, the CDR3 reads TGTGCCAGCAGCCAGGACCGGGCCTCGGGGGGTGGCTACACCTTC.

The rearrangement joins TRBV5-1 to TRBJ2-7; tentative D call: TRBD1 (6 bases). Germline assignment: CDR1 SGHRS and CDR2 YFSETQ. The V end was cut by 4 bases, the J end by 1 base, with 15 bases between. The CDR3 has 15 amino acids. This chain's CDR3 is CASSVDRPGSYEQYF. CDR3 DNA sequence: TGCGCCAGCAGCGTTGACAGGCCCGGGTCCTACGAGCAGTACTTC.

The gene calls are TRBV4-1 and TRBJ2-1; 8 positions match TRBD2. Germline CDR1 and CDR2: MGHRA and YSYEKL. The CDR3 has 18 residues. With V trimmed by 2 bases and J by 0 bases, 9 bases remained unmatched. CDR3 region: CASSQLGGAGGSYNEQFF. In nucleotides, the CDR3 is TGCGCCAGCAGCCAATTAGGAGGGGCGGGAGGCTCCTACAATGAGCAGTTCTTC.

The rearrangement uses TRBV7-9 and TRBJ2-7; 8 bases line up with TRBD1. CDR1 is SEHNR and CDR2 is FQNEAQ in the germline V gene (reference sequence). The CDR3 is made up of 14 amino acids. V was clipped by 5 bases and J by 5 bases; unmatched bases: 8. CDR3 sequence (DNA): TGTGCCAGCAGCCGCGGACAGGGCGACAACGAGCAGTACTTC. The encoded protein is CASSRGQGDNEQYF.

The chain employs TRBV4-3 and TRBJ1-2; tentatively, D is TRBD1 (5 bases). Looked up from germline, CDR1 is LGHNA and CDR2 is YSLEER. This CDR3 region has 16 residues. Trimming left V 2 bases short and J 7 bases short, with 20 bases between. As DNA, the CDR3 is TGCGCCAGCAGCCAAAGGTGGGGCGCAGGTTTCTCTGGCTACACCTTC. Amino acids: CASSQRWGAGFSGYTF.

The chain employs TRBV29-1 and TRBJ1-2, with TRBD1 matching 8 bases. Trimming took 6 bases from V and 2 from J; bases not matched to a gene: 5. Germline V CDR1 and CDR2: SQVTM, ANQGSEA. The CDR3 spans 13 residues. This chain's CDR3 is CSVRGPVNYGYTF. The CDR3 DNA is TGCAGCGTCAGGGGGCCAGTCAACTATGGCTACACCTTC.

In this sample, this clone turned up once. The chain uses TRBV4-3 and TRBJ2-1; 11 positions match TRBD2. Germline V gene data show CDR1 as LGHNA and CDR2 as YSLEER. There are 16 residues in the CDR3. V gave up 4 bases and J gave up 5 bases; unmatched junction bases: 7. CDR3 region: CASSLTSGGGNNEQFF. CDR3 DNA: TGCGCCAGCAGCCTTACTAGCGGGGGAGGCAACAATGAGCAGTTCTTC.

This clone has just a few counts. The V gene is TRBV27, the J gene TRBJ1-1; D might be TRBD1 (6 bases). Germline loops: CDR1 MNHEY, CDR2 SMNVEV (reference sequence). This CDR3 comprises 12 residues. Trimming removed 8 bases from V and 7 bases from J, with 14 bases in between. CDR3 bases: TGTGCCAGCGGAGAGAGGGGGTATGAAGCTTTCTTT. Amino acids: CASGERGYEAFF.

This clone was detected only a few times. The V and J genes are TRBV28 and TRBJ1-5; 11 bases agree with TRBD1. This CDR3 spans 14 amino acids. With V trimmed by 9 bases and J by 6 bases, 7 bases remained unmatched. CDR1 and CDR2 from the germline V gene are MDHEN and SYDVKM. The CDR3 protein is CASSGTGGIQPQHF. For the CDR3, the DNA is TGTGCCAGTTCCGGGACAGGGGGTATTCAGCCCCAGCATTTT.

The rearrangement uses TRBV5-1 and TRBJ1-1; TRBD1 might be the D (6 bases). CDR3 length equals 15 residues. CDR1 is SGHRS and CDR2 is YFSETQ in the germline V gene. Trimming took 1 base from V and 0 from J, leaving 10 bases between them. The CDR3 coding sequence is TGCGCCAGCAGCTTGCCGGGACATCTGAACACTGAAGCTTTCTTT. This translates into CASSLPGHLNTEAFF. Looking up the rest from reference TRBV5-1 and TRBJ1-1 gives the full variable domain: KAGVTQTPRYLIKTRGQQVTLSCSPISGHRSVSWYQQTPGQGLQFLFEYFSETQRNKGNFPGRFSGRQFSNSRSEMNVSTLELGDSALYLCASSLPGHLNTEAFFGQGTRLTVV.

This clone was recorded once. The chain combines TRBV5-1 with TRBJ2-7; perhaps TRBD2 as D (6 bases). Trimming took off 0 bases at V and 4 bases at J, with 11 bases between the two ends. Germline-derived CDR1 and CDR2 are SGHRS and YFSETQ. This CDR3 contains 14 residues. The CDR3 nucleotides are TGCGCCAGCAGCTTGGATCGGGAGCTGTACGAGCAGTACTTC. It is translated as CASSLDRELYEQYF.

The J gene is TRBJ1-3, the V gene TRBV4-1; D remains unclear. Trimming left V 0 bases short and J 4 bases short, with 10 bases between. Germline V gives CDR1 MGHRA, CDR2 YSYEKL. The CDR3 sequence is 15 residues long. The CDR3 spells CASSQDSRPGNTIYF. CDR3 in DNA: TGCGCCAGCAGCCAAGATTCCAGGCCAGGAAACACCATATATTTT.

This rearrangement joins TRBV30 to TRBJ1-2; possible D gene TRBD1, 5 bases. Germline-derived CDR1 and CDR2 are GTSNPN and SVGIG (reference sequence). The CDR3 runs 13 residues. Trimming pared 3 bases from V and 8 bases from J, leaving 16 bases between. The CDR3 loop is CAWRRGVLIGYTF. The CDR3 bases are TGTGCCTGGAGGCGGGGGGTTCTGATAGGCTACACCTTC. The full variable domain, rest sourced from reference TRBV30 and TRBJ1-2, is SQTIHQWPATLVQPVGSPLSLECTVEGTSNPNLYWYRQAAGRGLQLLFYSVGIGQISSEVPQNLSASRPQDRQFILSSKKLLLSDSGFYLCAWRRGVLIGYTFGSGTRLTVV.